Listed below are T cell receptor beta chains from one sample, sequenced in a study of T cell responses to AZD1222 COVID-19 vaccine. Measured with immunoSEQ multiplex PCR; TCRdb has only the in-frame clones, and not every one. The sample records under 150,000 clones, about nine tenths being singletons. The source was peripheral blood, collected on day 0 of MenACWY control vaccination. The receptors were sampled from an adult in good health. Both conserved end residues are part of each CDR3. The D gene is left open where the match is weak. The size field is filled for only some rows; it gives once, few, many or a size class.

V	size	J	D	DNA	CDR3
TRBV29-1	-	TRBJ1-2	-	TGCAGCGTTGATGGGTTCTATGGCTACACCTTC	CSVDGFYGYTF
TRBV30	-	TRBJ2-1	TRBD2	TGTGCCTGGACCTCGCTAGCGGGATTTTACAATGAGCAGTTCTTC	CAWTSLAGFYNEQFF
TRBV5-1	-	TRBJ2-7	TRBD1	TGCGCCAGCAGCTTGAACAGGGGTTGGGCCTACGAGCAGTACTTC	CASSLNRGWAYEQYF
TRBV13	-	TRBJ2-3	TRBD1	TGTGCCAGCAGCTTCCGACAGGGGGGCGCAGATACGCAGTATTTT	CASSFRQGGADTQYF
TRBV10-3	-	TRBJ1-6	TRBD1	TGTGCCATCAGAGACAGGGGCGATAATTCACCCCTCCACTTT	CAIRDRGDNSPLHF
TRBV7-9	-	TRBJ1-3	TRBD1	TGTGCCAGCAGCTTAGGTACCGGGACAGCATCTGGAAACACCATATATTTT	CASSLGTGTASGNTIYF
TRBV29-1	-	TRBJ2-7	TRBD2	TGCAGCGTGGGTAGCGGGAGGAACTACGAGCAGTACTTC	CSVGSGRNYEQYF
TRBV28	-	TRBJ1-3	-	TGTGCCAGCACCTCTTTTGGCCGAAACACCATATATTTT	CASTSFGRNTIYF
TRBV6-6	-	TRBJ1-1	-	TGTGCCAGCAGTCTAACCTCCGGGGGCGCGGGAGGCACTGAAGCTTTCTTT	CASSLTSGGAGGTEAFF
TRBV5-4	few	TRBJ1-2	TRBD1	TGTGCCAGCAGGCTCGCCGGGACAGGACTCGGCTACACCTTC	CASRLAGTGLGYTF
TRBV10-2	-	TRBJ1-1	-	TGCGCCAGCGCTCGAGGCAGGGTCACTGAAGCTTTCTTT	CASARGRVTEAFF
TRBV5-6	once	TRBJ2-7	TRBD2	TGTGCCAGCAGCTTCTCCCCTAGCGGGACCTACGAGCAGTACTTC	CASSFSPSGTYEQYF
TRBV7-9	-	TRBJ1-5	TRBD1	TGTGCCAGCAGCGACGGGACAGGGGGCAATCAGCCCCAGCATTTT	CASSDGTGGNQPQHF
TRBV4-1	-	TRBJ1-2	-	TGCGCCAGCAGCCTACCGGGTTCGACCTATGGCTACACCTTC	CASSLPGSTYGYTF
TRBV6-5	-	TRBJ2-5	TRBD2	TGTGCCAGCAGGCGGGAGGTCCAAGAGACCCAGTACTTC	CASRREVQETQYF
TRBV11-2	-	TRBJ1-5	-	TGTGCCAGCAGCTTAGAAGGGAGCCAGCCCCAGCATTTT	CASSLEGSQPQHF
TRBV27	-	TRBJ2-7	-	TGTGCCAGCAGTCTCTACGAGCAGTACTTC	CASSLYEQYF
TRBV7-3	-	TRBJ2-2	TRBD1	TGTGCCAGCAGCCTGGGACAGGCTTCGAACACCGGGGAGCTGTTTTTT	CASSLGQASNTGELFF
TRBV7-9	-	TRBJ2-7	TRBD2	TGTGCCAGCAGCTTAGCGGGAGGGCCCCGGTACGAGCAGTACTTC	CASSLAGGPRYEQYF
TRBV7-3	once	TRBJ2-1	-	TGTGCCAGCAGCCTTGGACTCAACAATGAGCAGTTCTTC	CASSLGLNNEQFF
TRBV27	-	TRBJ1-6	-	TGTGCCAGCAGTTTCCGGGGGAATTCACCCCTCCACTTT	CASSFRGNSPLHF
TRBV20-1	-	TRBJ2-7	TRBD2	TGCAGTGCTAGTGTGCCGGGACTAGCGGGATACGAGCAGTACTTC	CSASVPGLAGYEQYF
TRBV2	-	TRBJ2-7	TRBD1	TGTGCCAAGGGACAGGGCGGCTACGAGCAGTACTTC	CAKGQGGYEQYF
TRBV10-1	-	TRBJ2-2	-	TGCGCCAGCAGTGAAATGAGGACCGGGGAGCTGTTTTTT	CASSEMRTGELFF
TRBV4-1	-	TRBJ2-7	-	TGCGCCAGCAGCCCTCGGACCGAAACCACCTACGAGCAGTACTTC	CASSPRTETTYEQYF
TRBV7-8	-	TRBJ2-7	TRBD2	TGTGCCAGCAGCCTGACTAGCGGGAGGGCTCTGGGGCAGTACTTC	CASSLTSGRALGQYF
TRBV28	-	TRBJ2-4	TRBD1	TGTGCCAGCAGTTTACCATTCCGACAGGGGAAAAACATTCAGTACTTC	CASSLPFRQGKNIQYF
TRBV5-1	-	TRBJ2-7	TRBD2	TGCGCCAGCAGCATAGGGACTAGCGGCTCCTACGAGCAGTACTTC	CASSIGTSGSYEQYF
TRBV10-3	-	TRBJ1-1	-	TGTGCCATAACTCGGGGATTGGGTATGAACACTGAAGCTTTCTTT	CAITRGLGMNTEAFF
TRBV6-2/TRBV6-3	-	TRBJ2-7	TRBD2	TGTGCCAGCAGTTACACTGGCGGGGGTGGCCCCTACGAGCAGTACTTC	CASSYTGGGGPYEQYF
TRBV28	-	TRBJ1-6	-	TGTGCCAGCAGTCCGTTCTCAGGATCCTATAATTCACCCCTCCACTTT	CASSPFSGSYNSPLHF
TRBV9	-	TRBJ1-5	-	TGTGCCAGCAGCGTAGAAGCGGGGATCCAGCCCCAGCATTTT	CASSVEAGIQPQHF
TRBV9	-	TRBJ2-2	-	TGTGCCAGCAGCGAGCTCGACAGTATCACCGGGGAGCTGTTTTTT	CASSELDSITGELFF
TRBV13	-	TRBJ2-7	TRBD2	TGTGCCAGCAGCTTAGCCGGCGGGAGGGCCTACGAGCAGTACTTC	CASSLAGGRAYEQYF
TRBV2	-	TRBJ1-3	-	TGTGCCAGCAGAGAACAGGGCCTATCTGGAAACACCATATATTTT	CASREQGLSGNTIYF
TRBV19	-	TRBJ2-5	TRBD2	TGTGCCAGTAGTATAAAGGCTAGCGGGGCGCCAGAGACCCAGTACTTC	CASSIKASGAPETQYF
TRBV28	-	TRBJ1-5	-	TGTGCCAGCAGCCTATGGGGTTTGGGTGGGGATCAGCCCCAGCATTTT	CASSLWGLGGDQPQHF
TRBV5-1	-	TRBJ1-4	TRBD1	TGCGCCAGCACCCCAGGGGGTTCTAATGAAAAACTGTTTTTT	CASTPGGSNEKLFF
TRBV7-2	few	TRBJ2-7	TRBD2	TGTGCCAGCAGCACCACTAGCGGGAGGGGGTACGAGCAGTACTTC	CASSTTSGRGYEQYF
TRBV11-2	-	TRBJ2-7	-	TGTGCCAGCAGCTTAGAACGGGCGGAAACCTACGAGCAGTACTTC	CASSLERAETYEQYF
TRBV18	-	TRBJ1-4	TRBD1	TGTGCCAGCTCAACGGGACAGGGCATTTTGTTGACTAATGAAAAACTGTTTTTT	CASSTGQGILLTNEKLFF
TRBV27	-	TRBJ2-7	-	TGTGCCAGCAGTTTAAACCTAGGTTCCGAGCAGTACTTC	CASSLNLGSEQYF
TRBV9	-	TRBJ2-7	-	TGTGCCAGCAGCGTAGGTCAGGGGACCTACGAGCAGTACTTC	CASSVGQGTYEQYF
TRBV6-4	-	TRBJ2-1	TRBD2	TGTGCCAGCAGTGACAGACTAGCGGGGTACAATGAGCAGTTCTTC	CASSDRLAGYNEQFF
TRBV5-1	-	TRBJ1-2	TRBD1	TGCGCCAGCAGCGGTGGGACAGGGGCGCAGTATGGCTACACCTTC	CASSGGTGAQYGYTF
TRBV20-1	-	TRBJ1-5	-	TGCAGTGCTAGTGGACAGAATCAGCCCCAGCATTTT	CSASGQNQPQHF
TRBV28	-	TRBJ1-5	-	TGTGCCAGCAGCCCAATTCAAGCAAATCAGCCCCAGCATTTT	CASSPIQANQPQHF
TRBV5-1	-	TRBJ1-1	-	TGCGCCAGCAGCTTTCCAATTGCGGGTTTGAACACTGAAGCTTTCTTT	CASSFPIAGLNTEAFF
TRBV5-1	-	TRBJ2-5	-	TGCGCCAGCAGCTTGTGGGGGGCCGGGACCCAGTACTTC	CASSLWGAGTQYF
TRBV28	-	TRBJ1-3	-	TGTGCCAGCAGCTTACCCCGCCGAAACACCATATATTTT	CASSLPRRNTIYF
TRBV7-5	-	TRBJ1-2	-	TGTGTCAGAAGCGTACAGGGGGGGGAGGATGGCTACACCTTC	CVRSVQGGEDGYTF
TRBV14	once	TRBJ2-5	-	TGTGCCAGCAGCCAAGCCGGTCTAGAGACCCAGTACTTC	CASSQAGLETQYF
TRBV7-3	-	TRBJ2-5	TRBD2	TGTGCCAGCAGCCTGACTAGCGGGAGCCAAGAGACCCAGTACTTC	CASSLTSGSQETQYF
TRBV19	-	TRBJ2-7	-	TGTGCCAGTAGTCCTAAGACACTGCCGGTTAACGAGCAGTACTTC	CASSPKTLPVNEQYF